What follows are 29 T cell receptor beta chains derived from one specimen sequenced in a study of cytomegalovirus exposure and HLA in healthy donors. 60 Vbeta and 13 Jbeta primers were used in PCR. TCRdb's table, derived via immunoSEQ multiplex PCR, lists solely in-frame clones and lacks some. Here the sample spans around 61,000 clones, about two thirds being singletons. The sequencing sample was made of PBMCs. Receptor source: a man in his forties in good health and CMV-seropositive.

The chain joins TRBV6-1 to TRBJ1-2; 10 bases map to TRBD1. The CDR3 length is 18 residues. The germline V gene encodes CDR1 MNHNS and CDR2 SASEGT. V lost 2 bases, J lost 7 bases, and 16 bases stayed unmatched. The CDR3 loop is CASSESSGQGTSIGGYTF. The CDR3 DNA follows: TGTGCCAGCAGTGAAAGTTCGGGACAGGGGACATCCATCGGTGGCTACACCTTC.

This clone was counted a few times. V gene TRBV9 combines with J gene TRBJ2-1, with 7 positions matching TRBD1. This CDR3 comprises 17 residues. CDR1 SGDLS and CDR2 YYNGEE come from the germline V gene. After removal of 1 base from V and 2 bases from J, the junction contained 9 bases not matched to a gene. CDR3 protein: CASSVPPTGTAYNEQFF. CDR3 sequence (DNA): TGTGCCAGCAGCGTACCCCCCACCGGGACAGCCTACAATGAGCAGTTCTTC.

This clone was observed a few times. J is TRBJ2-3 and V is TRBV4-1; TRBD2 might be the D (5 bases). V lost 6 bases, J lost 5 bases, and 12 bases lay in between. CDR3 length: 13 residues. Germline-derived CDR1 and CDR2 are MGHRA and YSYEKL. The CDR3 here is CASSPRVQDTQYF. The CDR3 DNA follows: TGCGCCAGCAGTCCGAGGGTACAAGATACGCAGTATTTT.

This chain links TRBV6-1 with TRBJ1-6; D call uncertain. Germline V lookup: CDR1 MNHNS, CDR2 SASEGT. Trimming took off 4 bases at V and 8 bases at J, with 15 bases between the two ends. The CDR3 loop spans 15 amino acids. The CDR3 DNA sequence: TGTGCCAGCAGTGGGGTTGTTACAGTATATTCACCCCTCCACTTT. Translating it yields CASSGVVTVYSPLHF.

The chain recombines TRBV5-1 with TRBJ1-2; 8 bases align to TRBD1. The V and J ends lost 9 bases and 2 bases, in that order; junction bases with no gene match: 3. The germline V gene has CDR1 SGHRS and CDR2 YFSETQ. The CDR3 runs 12 residues. The CDR3 DNA follows: TGCGCCACCAGGACAGGGAACTATGGCTACACCTTC. Its protein product is CATRTGNYGYTF. Using reference TRBV5-1 and TRBJ1-2 for the parts outside the CDR3, the full variable domain is KAGVTQTPRYLIKTRGQQVTLSCSPISGHRSVSWYQQTPGQGLQFLFEYFSETQRNKGNFPGRFSGRQFSNSRSEMNVSTLELGDSALYLCATRTGNYGYTFGSGTRLTVV.

The sample holds a few counts of this clone. The chain couples TRBV6-5 to TRBJ2-5, with a tentative D call TRBD2 (5 bases). Near its end, the DNA agrees better with TRBJ2-7, so the J call may be wrong. CDR3 length: 15 amino acids. Per the germline V gene, CDR1 is MNHEY and CDR2 is SVGAGI. DNA for the CDR3: TGTGCCAGCAGGGCCGGGATCCATCTCCCCTACGAGCAGTACTTC. Protein sequence: CASRAGIHLPYEQYF.

The gene calls are TRBV9 and TRBJ1-2; D gene unclear. V shed 0 bases and J shed 4 bases, with 13 bases lying between them. The CDR3 is made up of 15 amino acids. Germline V CDR1 and CDR2: SGDLS, YYNGEE. The CDR3 DNA reads as TGTGCCAGCAGCGTAGAGGCACGACGGGGCTATGGCTACACCTTC. Its translation: CASSVEARRGYGYTF.

The J gene is TRBJ1-6, the V gene TRBV14; 10 nucleotides agree with TRBD1. With V trimmed by 3 bases and J by 10 bases, 3 bases remained unmatched. Per the germline V gene, CDR1 is SGHDN and CDR2 is FVKESK. The CDR3 runs to 14 residues. The CDR3 region is CASSQGQGNSPLHF. CDR3 in DNA: TGTGCCAGCAGCCAGGGACAGGGGAACTCACCCCTCCACTTT.

This clone was recorded a few times. V gene TRBV6-6 combines with J gene TRBJ2-7; TRBD1 is a possible D gene (6 bases). Germline values: CDR1 MNHNY, CDR2 SVGAGI (reference sequence). CDR3 size: 13 residues. Trimming pared 7 bases from V and 0 bases from J, leaving 10 bases between. CDR3 residues: CASTQTGSYEQYF. For the CDR3, the DNA is TGTGCCAGCACTCAGACAGGCTCCTACGAGCAGTACTTC.

The chain uses TRBV4-1 and TRBJ2-1; 15 nucleotides agree with TRBD2. The CDR3 totals 18 residues. Germline CDR1 MGHRA, CDR2 YSYEKL. Unmatched junction bases numbered 3, after V lost 3 bases and J lost 0 bases. CDR3: CASSQGLAGGLSYNEQFF. Here the CDR3 DNA reads TGCGCCAGCAGCCAGGGACTAGCGGGGGGCCTCTCCTACAATGAGCAGTTCTTC.

The chain combines TRBV10-3 with TRBJ1-1; no definite D call. The CDR3 consists of 13 residues. V lost 4 bases and J 3 bases, leaving 9 bases between the germline ends. CDR1 and CDR2 from the germline V gene are ENHRY and SYGVKD. In DNA, the CDR3 is TGTGCCATCAGTGTAAACGGGGACACTGAAGCTTTCTTT. Translating it yields CAISVNGDTEAFF.

The chain recombines TRBV11-2 with TRBJ2-7; the D is unclear. The V end was cut by 4 bases, the J end by 3 bases, with 10 bases between. Germline V gene data show CDR1 as SGHAT and CDR2 as FQNNGV. CDR3 size: 13 residues. In DNA, the CDR3 is TGTGCCAGCAGCTCCGCCGACAACTACGAGCAGTACTTC. Amino acid sequence: CASSSADNYEQYF.

The genes are TRBV11-1 and TRBJ1-4; the match to TRBD1 covers 7 bases. V trimming: 1 base; J trimming: 8 bases; junction bases outside the gene matches: 1. Germline CDR1 reads SGHAT; CDR2 reads FQDESV (reference sequence). The CDR3 totals 13 residues. CDR3 coding DNA: TGTGCCAGCAGCTTAGGACAGGGAGAAAAACTGTTTTTT. Residues: CASSLGQGEKLFF. Using reference TRBV11-1 and TRBJ1-4 for the parts outside the CDR3, the full variable domain is EAEVAQSPRYKITEKSQAVAFWCDPISGHATLYWYRQILGQGPELLVQFQDESVVDDSQLPKDRFSAERLKGVDSTLKIQPAELGDSAMYLCASSLGQGEKLFFGSGTQLSVL.

This clone was recorded only once. In DNA, the CDR3 is TGTGCCATCAGTGTAGTAGCGGGAGGACCCCCTACCTCTACGGGCGAGCAGTACTTC. Translated, it gives CAISVVAGGPPTSTGEQYF. V is TRBV10-3 and J is TRBJ2-7; 10 nucleotides agree with TRBD2. Losses at the gene ends were 4 bases for V and 6 bases for J; bases not matched to a gene: 21. The CDR3 is 19 residues long. Germline CDR1 ENHRY, CDR2 SYGVKD.

The rearrangement links TRBV5-1 to TRBJ1-1, with 9 bases lining up with TRBD1. Per the germline V gene, CDR1 is SGHRS and CDR2 is YFSETQ. Trimming at V came to 3 bases and at J to 2 bases, leaving 8 bases not matched to a gene. This CDR3 region has 16 residues. CDR3 sequence (DNA): TGCGCCAGCAGCTCTATGGGACAGGGAAGTAACACTGAAGCTTTCTTT. This encodes CASSSMGQGSNTEAFF.

This clone was seen a handful of times. The same CDR3 can be traced to other DNA sequences in this sample. This chain uses TRBV6-5 with TRBJ1-1, with D tentatively TRBD1 (6 bases). The CDR3 totals 14 residues. V was pared by 6 bases and J by 1 base, with 12 bases between. Germline assignment: CDR1 MNHEY and CDR2 SVGAGI. In nucleotides, the CDR3 is TGTGCCAGCAGCCTAGGGGGAACGAACACTGAAGCTTTCTTT. Amino acid sequence: CASSLGGTNTEAFF.

The CDR3: CASSPPEGDGRTEAFF. The CDR3 DNA reads as TGTGCCAGCTCACCCCCCGAGGGCGACGGGCGCACTGAAGCTTTCTTT. The chain joins TRBV18 to TRBJ1-1; the D is unclear. V shed 3 bases and J shed 4 bases, with 18 bases lying between them. The CDR3 sequence is 16 residues long. The germline V gene encodes CDR1 KGHSH and CDR2 LQKENI.

This sequence joins TRBV7-8 and TRBJ2-3, with D unclear. The CDR3 extends over 14 amino acids. Germline values: CDR1 SGHVS, CDR2 FQNEAQ. Between the trimmed V and J ends, which lost 5 bases and 7 bases, there was a span of 16 bases. The CDR3 DNA follows: TGTGCCAGCAGCCTGACTGGGTCTCATAATACGCAGTATTTT. It translates to CASSLTGSHNTQYF.

This chain connects TRBV29-1 to TRBJ2-1; the match to TRBD1 covers 10 bases. The CDR3 contains 13 residues. J lost 6 bases, V lost 6 bases, and 5 bases had no gene match. The V gene's germline CDR1 is SQVTM and CDR2 ANQGSEA. CDR3 residues: CSVPGQGLNEQFF. The CDR3, as DNA: TGCAGCGTACCGGGACAGGGGCTCAATGAGCAGTTCTTC.

This clone was seen once. The chain recombines TRBV2 with TRBJ2-1, with 9 bases identical to TRBD2. Per germline, CDR1 SNHLY and CDR2 FYNNEI. The CDR3 is 16 amino acids. The J segment lost 7 bases and the V segment lost 3 bases, leaving 10 bases of the junction unmatched. The CDR3, as DNA: TGTGCCAGCAGTGAGTTCCCTAGCGGGGATGTGAATGAGCAGTTCTTC. Translating it yields CASSEFPSGDVNEQFF. Looking up the rest from reference TRBV2 and TRBJ2-1 gives the full variable domain: EPEVTQTPSHQVTQMGQEVILRCVPISNHLYFYWYRQILGQKVEFLVSFYNNEISEKSEIFDDQFSVERPDGSNFTLKIRSTKLEDSAMYFCASSEFPSGDVNEQFFGPGTRLTVL.

The chain links TRBV2 to TRBJ2-1; D is ambiguous. CDR1 and CDR2 from the germline V gene are SNHLY and FYNNEI. This CDR3 region has 14 residues. The V end was cut by 0 bases, the J end by 3 bases, with 6 bases between. CDR3 nucleotides: TGTGCCAGCAGTGAAGCGGCCCGCTACAATGAGCAGTTCTTC. This translates into CASSEAARYNEQFF. The full variable domain, rest sourced from reference TRBV2 and TRBJ2-1, is EPEVTQTPSHQVTQMGQEVILRCVPISNHLYFYWYRQILGQKVEFLVSFYNNEISEKSEIFDDQFSVERPDGSNFTLKIRSTKLEDSAMYFCASSEAARYNEQFFGPGTRLTVL.

J is TRBJ2-3 and V is TRBV13; D possibly corresponds to TRBD2 (5 bases). V lost 2 bases, J lost 1 base, and 7 bases lay in between. The CDR3 runs to 14 residues. Germline V gives CDR1 PRHDT, CDR2 FYEKMQ (reference sequence). The CDR3 here is CASSLYGGTDTQYF. CDR3 in DNA: TGTGCCAGCAGCTTATACGGGGGCACAGATACGCAGTATTTT.

The V gene is TRBV30, the J gene TRBJ1-3; 7 nucleotides line up with TRBD1. J was trimmed by 0 bases and V by 5 bases; bases with no gene match: 7. Germline V gene data show CDR1 as GTSNPN and CDR2 as SVGIG (reference sequence). The CDR3 length is 15 residues. This CDR3 reads CAWSPSGGSGNTIYF. CDR3 bases: TGTGCCTGGTCACCTTCAGGGGGCTCTGGAAACACCATATATTTT.

This chain joins TRBV6-1 and TRBJ2-3; TRBD2 is a possible D gene (5 bases). Germline CDR1 MNHNS, CDR2 SASEGT. The CDR3 spans 14 residues. Trimming took off 5 bases at V and 2 bases at J, with 11 bases between the two ends. The CDR3 nucleotides are TGTGCCAGCAGTTATCCGGGATACACAGATACGCAGTATTTT. This codes for CASSYPGYTDTQYF.

The chain is built from TRBV10-3 and TRBJ2-7; D is perhaps TRBD2 (5 bases). This CDR3 has 16 residues. Germline loops: CDR1 ENHRY, CDR2 SYGVKD. Trimming removed 5 bases from V and 2 bases from J, with 19 bases in between. The CDR3: CAISQGGLGWTYEQYF. The CDR3 DNA follows: TGTGCCATCAGTCAAGGCGGGTTGGGGTGGACCTACGAGCAGTACTTC.

The V and J genes are TRBV18 and TRBJ2-1, with 10 bases matching TRBD2. J was trimmed by 3 bases and V by 3 bases; bases with no gene match: 5. The germline CDR1 and CDR2 sequences are KGHSH and LQKENI. The CDR3 runs to 16 residues. CDR3 region: CASSPSTSGNYNEQFF. Here the CDR3 DNA reads TGTGCCAGCTCACCTAGCACTAGCGGGAACTACAATGAGCAGTTCTTC. Full variable domain (outside the CDR3, taken from reference TRBV18 and TRBJ2-1): NAGVMQNPRHLVRRRGQEARLRCSPMKGHSHVYWYRQLPEEGLKFMVYLQKENIIDESGMPKERFSAEFPKEGPSILRIQQVVRGDSAAYFCASSPSTSGNYNEQFFGPGTRLTVL.

This clone was counted a few times. V is TRBV5-1 and J is TRBJ2-5; the match to TRBD1 covers 9 bases. From germline, CDR1 is SGHRS and CDR2 YFSETQ. This CDR3 region has 13 residues. V shed 4 bases, J shed 9 bases, and the junction held 7 bases outside the gene matches. CDR3 amino acids: CASSPTGGAAQYF. DNA of the CDR3: TGCGCCAGCAGCCCCACAGGGGGCGCGGCCCAGTACTTC.

The V call is TRBV10-3, the J call TRBJ1-5, with D perhaps matching TRBD1 (6 bases). V lost 6 bases and J lost 4, with 16 bases in between. Germline CDR1 ENHRY, CDR2 SYGVKD. The CDR3 has 15 amino acids. The CDR3 loop reads CAISDLGQRNQPQHF. The CDR3 coding sequence is TGTGCCATCAGCGATTTAGGACAGAGGAATCAGCCCCAGCATTTT.

This clone was detected a few times. The chain combines TRBV13 with TRBJ2-7; TRBD1 might be the D (5 bases). The CDR3 has 12 amino acids. Trimming shortened V by 6 bases and J by 5 bases, and 11 bases separated the two germline ends. CDR1 is PRHDT, CDR2 FYEKMQ, per germline (reference sequence). This CDR3 reads CASSTRAHEQYF. CDR3 sequence (DNA): TGTGCCAGCAGTACCAGGGCTCACGAGCAGTACTTC. Supplemented by reference TRBV13 and TRBJ2-7, the full variable domain reads AAGVIQSPRHLIKEKRETATLKCYPIPRHDTVYWYQQGPGQDPQFLISFYEKMQSDKGSIPDRFSAQQFSDYHSELNMSSLELGDSALYFCASSTRAHEQYFGPGTRLTVT.